These T cell receptor beta chains were read from a single sample in a study of blood T cell repertoires in COVID-19. The method was immunoSEQ multiplex PCR; TCRdb's version includes in-frame clones alone and lacks a portion of them. The sample has around 300,000 clones, roughly 88% seen once; the top ten hold roughly 9.6%. The sequencing sample was made of peripheral blood. These receptors were obtained from a woman aged 70-85 years with acute or convalescent COVID-19. Both conserved end residues are part of each CDR3. A D gene is named only where the DNA matches it firmly. Part of the rows lack a size; the others show once, few, many or a class for expanded clones.

TRBV3-1/TRBV3-2	16	TRBJ2-5	TRBD2	-	TGTGCCAGCAGCCGTAATAGCGGGGGGGCCGGAGAGACCCAGTACTTC	CASSRNSGGAGETQYF
TRBV27	16	TRBJ2-1	TRBD1	-	TGTGCCAGCAGGGCCAGCCCGACAGGGAGCTACAATGAGCAGTTCTTC	CASRASPTGSYNEQFF
TRBV3-1/TRBV3-2	13	TRBJ1-3	TRBD1	-	TGTGCCAGCAGCCCGGACAGGGGGAACACCATATATTTT	CASSPDRGNTIYF
TRBV5-8	15	TRBJ1-1	TRBD1	-	TGTGCCAGCAGCTCTCTGCGACAGGGCGGCACTGAAGCTTTCTTT	CASSSLRQGGTEAFF
TRBV7-7	15	TRBJ2-2	TRBD1	-	TGTGCCAGCAGCGCCTCGACAGGGGGGCTCGGGGAGCTGTTTTTT	CASSASTGGLGELFF
TRBV10-1	14	TRBJ1-1	TRBD1	few	TGCGCCAGCAGTGAGTCGACAGGGCGGGCAGAAGCTTTCTTT	CASSESTGRAEAFF
TRBV6-5	13	TRBJ1-2	-	-	TGTGCCAGCAGTTACTCGGGACTCTATGGCTACACCTTC	CASSYSGLYGYTF
TRBV6-5	16	TRBJ2-3	-	-	TGTGCCAGCAGTTACTCAGCGGCCCAGGCCACAGATACGCAGTATTTT	CASSYSAAQATDTQYF
TRBV10-1	16	TRBJ2-2	TRBD2	-	TGCGCCAGCAAGTCTGGACGCGGGGGGGCCAACGGGGAGCTGTTTTTT	CASKSGRGGANGELFF
TRBV21-1	12	TRBJ2-7	-	-	TGTGCCAGGACGAGACAGCCATACGAGCAGTACTTC	CARTRQPYEQYF